These 26 T cell receptor beta chains were sequenced from one sample in a study of OX40 agonist ivuxolimab in advanced cancers. The table came from immunoSEQ multiplex PCR; TCRdb's copy has only in-frame clones and leaves some out. The sample lists some 97,000 clones, about 91% seen once, with 0.45% to 0.65% in the top ten. The source was CD4+ or CD8+ T cells sorted from blood, collected in a trial of the OX40 agonist ivuxolimab. The source of these receptors is an adult with an advanced solid tumor such as melanoma, head and neck, liver or kidney cancer.

This rearrangement joins TRBV11-2 to TRBJ2-7; D possibly corresponds to TRBD2 (5 bases). Trimming took off 2 bases at V and 0 bases at J, with 11 bases between the two ends. The CDR3 runs to 15 residues. Germline V gives CDR1 SGHAT, CDR2 FQNNGV. The CDR3 loop reads CASSLRAGNSYEQYF. CDR3 bases: TGTGCCAGCAGCTTAAGAGCCGGGAACTCCTACGAGCAGTACTTC.

This chain connects TRBV18 to TRBJ2-1; TRBD2 matches at 8 bases. This CDR3 spans 16 amino acids. Germline-derived CDR1 and CDR2 are KGHSH and LQKENI. J gave up 5 bases and V 1 base, and 7 bases lay outside the gene matches. The CDR3 loop reads CASSPRGAGVNNEQFF. DNA of the CDR3: TGTGCCAGCTCACCACGAGGAGCGGGAGTAAACAATGAGCAGTTCTTC.

The chain carries TRBV19 and TRBJ1-5; D not certain. The V gene lost 7 bases and the J gene lost 7 bases, with 17 bases spanning the gap. The CDR3 runs 14 residues. Germline CDR1 and CDR2: LNHDA and SQIVND (reference sequence). The CDR3 loop is CASTPGTTRQPQHF. DNA for the CDR3: TGTGCCAGTACCCCTGGAACAACGCGGCAGCCCCAGCATTTT.

Only one count was recorded for this clone. The chain links TRBV7-9 to TRBJ1-2; D call uncertain. This CDR3 is 13 amino acids long. The germline V and J ends were trimmed by 8 bases and 2 bases, with 12 bases remaining between them. In germline, CDR1 is SEHNR, CDR2 FQNEAQ (reference sequence). Written as DNA, the CDR3 is TGTGCCAGCGGAGGCAGCAAGAACTATGGCTACACCTTC. Translated: CASGGSKNYGYTF.

The chain links TRBV4-3 to TRBJ2-1; D gene unclear. The CDR3 totals 15 residues. Germline V gene lookup returns CDR1 LGHNA and CDR2 YSLEER. V gave up 0 bases and J gave up 4 bases, with 10 bases separating them. The CDR3 reads CASSQDSTPYNEQFF. CDR3 DNA: TGCGCCAGCAGCCAAGATTCGACACCGTACAATGAGCAGTTCTTC.

The chain combines TRBV7-2 with TRBJ1-5, with TRBD1 matching 7 bases. The V gene's germline CDR1 is SGHTA and CDR2 FQGNSA. The length of the CDR3 is 13 residues. V lost 4 bases and J lost 5; bases outside the gene matches: 2. DNA of the CDR3: TGTGCCAGCAGCTCAGACAGGGATCAGCCCCAGCATTTT. As protein: CASSSDRDQPQHF. Looking up the rest from reference TRBV7-2 and TRBJ1-5 gives the full variable domain: GAGVSQSPSNKVTEKGKDVELRCDPISGHTALYWYRQSLGQGLEFLIYFQGNSAPDKSGLPSDRFSAERTGGSVSTLTIQRTQQEDSAVYLCASSSDRDQPQHFGDGTRLSIL.

The chain links TRBV28 to TRBJ2-4; 9 bases fit TRBD2. This CDR3 has 13 amino acids. Trimming took 6 bases from V and 6 from J; bases not matched to a gene: 3. Germline CDR1 and CDR2: MDHEN and SYDVKM. In DNA form, the CDR3 reads TGTGCCAGCAGCGCACTAGCGGGAAACATTCAGTACTTC. This translates into CASSALAGNIQYF.

V and J are TRBV7-9 and TRBJ1-1; D gene ambiguous. The germline CDR1 and CDR2 sequences are SEHNR and FQNEAQ (reference sequence). The CDR3 runs to 13 residues. Trimming left V 1 base short and J 3 bases short, with 6 bases between. For the CDR3, the DNA is TGTGCCAGCAGCTTAGACAGCCACACTGAAGCTTTCTTT. Its translation is CASSLDSHTEAFF.

This clone appeared once. The genes are TRBV27 and TRBJ2-3; 7 positions match TRBD2. V gave up 6 bases and J gave up 6 bases; unmatched junction bases: 12. CDR3 length: 15 amino acids. CDR1 is MNHEY, CDR2 SMNVEV, per germline (reference sequence). CDR3 loop: CASRVLAVEADTQYF. CDR3 in DNA: TGTGCCAGCAGGGTTCTAGCGGTCGAGGCGGATACGCAGTATTTT.

This chain uses TRBV11-2 with TRBJ2-7, with TRBD2 identical over 8 bases. Trimming at V came to 5 bases and at J to 4 bases, leaving 7 bases not matched to a gene. Germline CDR1 SGHAT, CDR2 FQNNGV. The CDR3 totals 14 residues. The CDR3 is CASSTSPGGYEQYF. The CDR3 region has the DNA TGTGCCAGCAGCACCTCCCCGGGGGGGTACGAGCAGTACTTC.

The chain couples TRBV7-2 to TRBJ2-3; 12 bases agree with TRBD2. V lost 4 bases, J lost 6 bases, and 8 bases stayed unmatched. Germline loops: CDR1 SGHTA, CDR2 FQGNSA. CDR3 length: 16 residues. DNA of the CDR3: TGTGCCAGCAGCTCGAAGACTAGCGGGAGCGGTGATACGCAGTATTTT. Amino acid sequence: CASSSKTSGSGDTQYF. Looking up the rest from reference TRBV7-2 and TRBJ2-3 gives the full variable domain: GAGVSQSPSNKVTEKGKDVELRCDPISGHTALYWYRQSLGQGLEFLIYFQGNSAPDKSGLPSDRFSAERTGGSVSTLTIQRTQQEDSAVYLCASSSKTSGSGDTQYFGPGTRLTVL.

The chain recombines TRBV2 with TRBJ1-5; 7 bases fit TRBD1. This CDR3 is 15 amino acids long. Germline V CDR1 and CDR2: SNHLY, FYNNEI. Trimming took 0 bases from V and 5 from J; bases not matched to a gene: 4. The CDR3 protein is CASSEAGGWDQPQHF. For the CDR3, the DNA is TGTGCCAGCAGTGAAGCAGGGGGCTGGGATCAGCCCCAGCATTTT. The variable domain in full, completed from reference TRBV2 and TRBJ1-5, reads EPEVTQTPSHQVTQMGQEVILRCVPISNHLYFYWYRQILGQKVEFLVSFYNNEISEKSEIFDDQFSVERPDGSNFTLKIRSTKLEDSAMYFCASSEAGGWDQPQHFGDGTRLSIL.

This clone was detected once. The chain carries TRBV11-1 and TRBJ2-7; D is perhaps TRBD2 (6 bases). The length of the CDR3 is 14 residues. V lost 3 bases and J 0 bases, leaving 9 bases between the germline ends. Germline V gives CDR1 SGHAT, CDR2 FQDESV (reference sequence). The CDR3 sequence: CASSFGGDSYEQYF. CDR3 sequence (DNA): TGTGCCAGCAGCTTCGGGGGAGACTCCTACGAGCAGTACTTC.

This chain links TRBV6-6 with TRBJ2-7; 8 positions match TRBD1. Germline loops: CDR1 MNHNY, CDR2 SVGAGI (reference sequence). The trim removed 6 bases at V and 10 bases at J, leaving 8 bases unmatched. This CDR3 comprises 12 residues. Here the CDR3 DNA reads TGTGCCAGCAGAACCACAGGGGGAGATCAGTACTTC. This sequence encodes CASRTTGGDQYF.

The J gene is TRBJ2-7, the V gene TRBV5-1; TRBD2 might be the D (5 bases). This CDR3 has 15 residues. Germline V gene lookup returns CDR1 SGHRS and CDR2 YFSETQ. The ends were cut back, 4 bases at V and 0 bases at J, with 14 bases in the middle. CDR3 nucleotides: TGCGCCAGCAGCCTCGGACTGAGGGTCTCCTACGAGCAGTACTTC. Protein: CASSLGLRVSYEQYF.

The V call is TRBV6-5, the J call TRBJ2-3, with TRBD2 matching over 13 bases. Germline V CDR1 and CDR2: MNHEY, SVGAGI. The CDR3 length is 15 residues. With V trimmed by 8 bases and J by 1 base, 3 bases remained unmatched. CDR3 protein: CASGTSGKGTDTQYF. The CDR3 region has the DNA TGTGCCAGCGGGACTAGCGGGAAGGGCACAGATACGCAGTATTTT.

This clone has only one observation. The chain couples TRBV4-3 to TRBJ1-4; D perhaps matches TRBD1 (5 bases). With 0 bases removed from V and 7 bases from J, the gap between germline ends came to 15 bases. The germline gives CDR1 LGHNA, CDR2 YSLEER. The CDR3 runs 16 residues. The CDR3 DNA follows: TGCGCCAGCAGCCAAGATGGGCAGGGTCGGGGTGAAAAACTGTTTTTT. Amino acid sequence: CASSQDGQGRGEKLFF.

This rearrangement joins TRBV6-6 to TRBJ2-3; D is unclear. The germline V gene encodes CDR1 MNHNY and CDR2 SVGAGI (reference sequence). The length of the CDR3 is 13 residues. V shed 4 bases and J shed 2 bases, with 7 bases lying between them. The CDR3 DNA reads as TGTGCCAGCAGTTTCCAGATCACAGATACGCAGTATTTT. Its protein product is CASSFQITDTQYF.

V gene TRBV5-5 combines with J gene TRBJ2-3, with a possible D match to TRBD1 (7 bases). Germline lookup yields CDR1 SGHKS and CDR2 YYEKEE (reference sequence). The CDR3 length is 16 residues. V was trimmed by 1 base and J by 5 bases, leaving 17 bases between them. DNA for the CDR3: TGTGCCAGCAGCTTGTTTCGGCAGGGGGGTTTAGATACGCAGTATTTT. It encodes CASSLFRQGGLDTQYF. The full variable domain, rest sourced from reference TRBV5-5 and TRBJ2-3, is DAGVTQSPTHLIKTRGQQVTLRCSPISGHKSVSWYQQVLGQGPQFIFQYYEKEERGRGNFPDRFSARQFPNYSSELNVNALLLGDSALYLCASSLFRQGGLDTQYFGPGTRLTVL.

The chain couples TRBV27 to TRBJ2-5; 10 bases line up with TRBD1. The V gene's germline CDR1 is MNHEY and CDR2 SMNVEV (reference sequence). With 6 bases clipped from V and 5 bases from J, the junction kept 12 bases outside the gene matches. This CDR3 has 16 residues. The CDR3: CASRRGQGWNMETQYF. CDR3 DNA: TGTGCCAGCAGGAGGGGACAGGGGTGGAATATGGAGACCCAGTACTTC.

The J gene is TRBJ1-4, the V gene TRBV5-1, with a possible D match to TRBD1 (5 bases). Trimming shortened V by 0 bases and J by 6 bases, and 9 bases separated the two germline ends. The length of the CDR3 is 14 residues. Per the germline V gene, CDR1 is SGHRS and CDR2 is YFSETQ. CDR3 DNA sequence: TGCGCCAGCAGCTTGGAAGGCAGGGATGAAAAACTGTTTTTT. Translating it yields CASSLEGRDEKLFF.

The genes are TRBV7-2 and TRBJ2-7; 9 positions match TRBD1. The ends lost 5 bases at V and 3 bases at J; junction bases unmatched: 8. The germline CDR1 and CDR2 sequences are SGHTA and FQGNSA. The CDR3 totals 15 residues. The CDR3 DNA follows: TGTGCCAGCAGCCCCCGGACAGGGGACGACTACGAGCAGTACTTC. The encoded protein is CASSPRTGDDYEQYF.

CDR3 DNA: TGCAGCGTTGAAGTCGGGCAGGGGACCGGAAAACTGTTTTTT. Translating it yields CSVEVGQGTGKLFF. The V and J genes are TRBV29-1 and TRBJ1-4, with D possibly matching TRBD1 (6 bases). Germline-derived CDR1 and CDR2 are SQVTM and ANQGSEA. Deletions cut 1 base from V and 10 bases from J, with 16 bases between. The CDR3 contains 14 residues.

This clone was recorded only once. The gene calls are TRBV27 and TRBJ2-5; TRBD2 aligns across 13 bases. Germline V gene sequence: CDR1 MNHEY, CDR2 SMNVEV (reference sequence). The CDR3 covers 15 residues. V shed 2 bases, J shed 10 bases, and the junction held 7 bases outside the gene matches. This CDR3 reads CASSLQGLAGRRQYF. The CDR3 DNA reads as TGTGCCAGCAGTTTACAGGGACTAGCGGGAAGGCGCCAGTACTTC.

This clone has more than one count but fewer than ten. The chain is built from TRBV11-3 and TRBJ1-5; D remains ambiguous. Trimming shortened V by 5 bases and J by 4 bases, and 9 bases separated the two germline ends. Germline lookup yields CDR1 SGHNT and CDR2 YENEEA. The CDR3 has 13 residues. CDR3 bases: TGTGCCAGCAGCCAAGGGATTAATCAGCCCCAGCATTTT. Translating it yields CASSQGINQPQHF.

J is TRBJ1-2 and V is TRBV28; D remains unclear. Trimming left V 5 bases short and J 8 bases short, with 9 bases between. The CDR3 extends over 11 amino acids. Germline V gene lookup returns CDR1 MDHEN and CDR2 SYDVKM. CDR3 region: CASSTQRGYTF. Here the CDR3 DNA reads TGTGCCAGCAGTACGCAGAGGGGCTACACCTTC.